One sample yielded the 25 T cell receptor beta chains listed below, sequenced in a study of blood T cell repertoires in COVID-19. The protocol was immunoSEQ multiplex PCR, while the TCRdb copy is restricted to in-frame clones and leaves out a portion. The sample has about 6,400 clones, about four fifths seen once. Sequenced sample: peripheral blood. The receptors shown here come from a human donor with active COVID-19. The donor label of this sample is uncertain.

CDR3 nucleotide sequence: TGTGCCTGGAGTGGGCTTTCTGCAGATACGCAGTATTTT. Its translation is CAWSGLSADTQYF. The rearrangement uses TRBV30 and TRBJ2-3; D gene uncertain. Trimming removed 1 base from V and 4 bases from J, with 9 bases in between. The CDR3 totals 13 residues. Germline V gene data show CDR1 as GTSNPN and CDR2 as SVGIG (reference sequence).

The chain combines TRBV5-1 with TRBJ1-2; weak D call: TRBD1 (5 bases). This CDR3 is 14 amino acids long. In germline, CDR1 is SGHRS, CDR2 YFSETQ. V was clipped by 0 bases and J by 6 bases, with 12 bases between them. DNA of the CDR3: TGCGCCAGCAGCTTGGTCGGTGCAGGGAATGGCTACACCTTC. This gives the protein CASSLVGAGNGYTF.

This clone was observed once. The J gene is TRBJ1-5, the V gene TRBV2; 8 nucleotides agree with TRBD1. The germline V gene encodes CDR1 SNHLY and CDR2 FYNNEI. The CDR3 contains 15 residues. The V gene end was trimmed by 8 bases and the J gene end by 2 bases; junction bases not matched to a gene: 8. CDR3 protein: CASAGTGGRNQPQHF. For the CDR3, the DNA is TGTGCCAGCGCCGGAACAGGGGGGCGCAATCAGCCCCAGCATTTT.

The chain carries TRBV24-1 and TRBJ2-5, with D hard to call. The CDR3 is made up of 14 amino acids. Looked up from germline, CDR1 is KGHDR and CDR2 is SFDVKD. V lost 0 bases and J lost 4, with 8 bases in between. This CDR3 is CATSDLARAETQYF. Here the CDR3 DNA reads TGTGCCACCAGTGATTTGGCCCGAGCAGAGACCCAGTACTTC.

The chain is built from TRBV7-9 and TRBJ2-5, with 16 bases fitting TRBD2. Unmatched junction bases numbered 4, after V lost 4 bases and J lost 5 bases. In germline, CDR1 is SEHNR, CDR2 FQNEAQ (reference sequence). The CDR3 loop spans 16 amino acids. DNA for the CDR3: TGTGCCAGCAGCTCGGGACTAGCGGGAGGGCGTGAGACCCAGTACTTC. Its protein product is CASSSGLAGGRETQYF.

The chain combines TRBV9 with TRBJ2-1; 7 bases map to TRBD2. Germline trimming cut 2 bases from V and 2 bases from J; bases unmatched to any gene: 4. The CDR3 runs 15 residues. Germline CDR1 and CDR2: SGDLS and YYNGEE. The CDR3 nucleotides are TGTGCCAGCAGCGTTCACGGGAGGCCCTACAATGAGCAGTTCTTC. This translates into CASSVHGRPYNEQFF.

The chain combines TRBV27 with TRBJ2-7; 14 bases line up with TRBD2. This CDR3 region has 16 residues. The V gene's germline CDR1 is MNHEY and CDR2 SMNVEV (reference sequence). The junction had 4 bases not matched to a gene; V was cut back by 0 bases and J by 6 bases. In DNA form, the CDR3 reads TGTGCCAGCAGTTTATCGGGACTAGCGGGAGTTGGCGAGCAGTACGTC. This sequence encodes CASSLSGLAGVGEQYV.

This chain connects TRBV10-3 to TRBJ2-2, with 7 bases fitting TRBD2. The V segment lost 11 bases and the J segment 1 base; nucleotides outside the gene matches: 4. The germline CDR1 and CDR2 sequences are ENHRY and SYGVKD. This CDR3 contains 13 residues. The CDR3 nucleotides are TGTGCCGCTGGGGGGGAGAACACCGGGGAGCTGTTTTTT. Its protein product is CAAGGENTGELFF.

This chain joins TRBV2 and TRBJ2-3; D perhaps matches TRBD2 (7 bases). CDR1 is SNHLY and CDR2 is FYNNEI in the germline V gene. V was clipped by 2 bases and J by 5 bases, with 17 bases between them. CDR3 length: 16 amino acids. The CDR3 region has the DNA TGTGCCAGCAGTGAACGGACCTGGGGGGGGCGAGATACGCAGTATTTT. Amino acids: CASSERTWGGRDTQYF.

The table lists this clone with a few counts. V is TRBV10-3 and J is TRBJ2-5; 8 bases are a match to TRBD2. V was pared by 10 bases and J by 3 bases, with 13 bases of the junction left unmatched. This CDR3 is 15 amino acids long. CDR1 and CDR2 (germline): ENHRY, SYGVKD. The CDR3 protein is CATISGAGRKETQYF. The CDR3 DNA is TGTGCCACCATTAGCGGGGCAGGGCGTAAAGAGACCCAGTACTTC.

The chain combines TRBV6-2 or TRBV6-3 with TRBJ1-1; D is unresolved. This CDR3 spans 14 amino acids. Germline lookup yields CDR1 MNHEY and CDR2 SVGEGT. V was cut by 4 bases and J by 4 bases, with 13 bases left in between. CDR3 DNA sequence: TGTGCCAGCAGTTGGGGTGGGAGAGTCACTGAAGCTTTCTTT. This codes for CASSWGGRVTEAFF.

CDR3 loop: CASSQGWHEVNYGYTF. The CDR3 DNA follows: TGTGCCAGCAGCCAAGGGTGGCATGAAGTTAACTATGGCTACACCTTC. The chain has TRBV3-1 (or the pseudogene TRBV3-2) and TRBJ1-2; D gene uncertain. Germline CDR1 LGHDT, CDR2 YNNKEL (reference sequence). The CDR3 runs to 16 residues. Trimming cost V 1 base and J 1 base, with 13 bases left between them.

This chain joins TRBV25-1 and TRBJ1-1; tentatively, D is TRBD1 (6 bases). The CDR3 is 15 amino acids. Trimming shortened V by 3 bases and J by 1 base, and 12 bases separated the two germline ends. Germline CDR1 reads MGHDK; CDR2 reads SYGVNS. CDR3 amino acids: CASSDPRGGNTEAFF. In nucleotides, the CDR3 is TGTGCCAGCAGTGACCCGAGGGGGGGGAACACTGAAGCTTTCTTT. Full variable domain (remainder filled in from reference TRBV25-1 and TRBJ1-1): EADIYQTPRYLVIGTGKKITLECSQTMGHDKMYWYQQDPGMELHLIHYSYGVNSTEKGDLSSESTVSRIRTEHFPLTLESARPSHTSQYLCASSDPRGGNTEAFFGQGTRLTVV.

The V gene is TRBV9, the J gene TRBJ1-6; D not certain. In germline, CDR1 is SGDLS, CDR2 YYNGEE. V lost 6 bases, J lost 5 bases, and 12 bases lay in between. The CDR3 length is 14 residues. The CDR3 spells CASTLGGHNSPLHF. In DNA form, the CDR3 reads TGTGCCAGCACCCTGGGTGGGCATAATTCACCCCTCCACTTT. Complete variable domain (other parts from reference TRBV9 and TRBJ1-6): DSGVTQTPKHLITATGQRVTLRCSPRSGDLSVYWYQQSLDQGLQFLIQYYNGEERAKGNILERFSAQQFPDLHSELNLSSLELGDSALYFCASTLGGHNSPLHFGNGTRLTVT.

This chain joins TRBV7-2 and TRBJ2-7; 11 nucleotides line up with TRBD1. Trimming at V came to 1 base and at J to 1 base, leaving 3 bases not matched to a gene. This CDR3 has 16 amino acids. Germline V gene sequence: CDR1 SGHTA, CDR2 FQGNSA. The CDR3 sequence: CASSLGWDRGSYEQYF. CDR3 DNA: TGTGCCAGCAGCTTAGGTTGGGACAGGGGGTCCTACGAGCAGTACTTC.

The chain joins TRBV18 to TRBJ1-3; D is uncertain. This CDR3 comprises 15 residues. Deletions cut 2 bases from V and 0 bases from J, with 8 bases between. Per the germline V gene, CDR1 is KGHSH and CDR2 is LQKENI. This chain's CDR3 is CASSPAAFSGNTIYF. In DNA form, the CDR3 reads TGTGCCAGCTCACCAGCTGCGTTCTCTGGAAACACCATATATTTT.

This clone was counted between two and nine times. This CDR3 reads CASSKTSSGRGYNEQFF. The CDR3 DNA is TGTGCCAGCAGCAAAACAAGTAGCGGGAGGGGGTACAATGAGCAGTTCTTC. This chain joins TRBV21-1 and TRBJ2-1; whether TRBD2, the table's D call, matches the DNA was not checked. TRBV21-1 is marked as a pseudogene. The CDR3 has 17 residues.

The chain is built from TRBV11-2 and TRBJ1-3; D unclear. V was shortened by 2 bases and J by 0 bases, with 5 bases between the two germline ends. CDR1 SGHAT and CDR2 FQNNGV come from the germline V gene. The CDR3 is made up of 14 amino acids. The CDR3 sequence is CASSLSISGNTIYF. The DNA of the CDR3 is TGTGCCAGCAGCTTATCAATCTCTGGAAACACCATATATTTT.

This chain connects TRBV6-5 to TRBJ2-7, with D perhaps TRBD2 (6 bases). Trimming took 7 bases from V and 6 from J, leaving 22 bases between them. The CDR3 sequence is 15 residues long. Germline V gene data show CDR1 as MNHEY and CDR2 as SVGAGI. The DNA for the CDR3 is TGTGCCAGCAATCTGGCCCCTGGCGGGGTCGGCGAGCAGTACTTC. Its translation: CASNLAPGGVGEQYF.

This clone was seen a handful of times. The rearrangement links TRBV7-9 to TRBJ2-3, with 9 nucleotides matching TRBD1. V lost 5 bases, J lost 10 bases, and 10 bases stayed unmatched. Germline V gives CDR1 SEHNR, CDR2 FQNEAQ (reference sequence). CDR3 length equals 14 residues. CDR3 nucleotides: TGTGCCAGCAGCCCCAGACAGGGGGGGGGCCCGCAGTATTTT. Translating gives CASSPRQGGGPQYF.

The rearrangement links TRBV2 to TRBJ2-1, with 13 positions matching TRBD2. This CDR3 contains 15 residues. V trimming: 8 bases; J trimming: 7 bases; junction bases outside the gene matches: 8. Germline assignment: CDR1 SNHLY and CDR2 FYNNEI. The chain's CDR3 is CASLLLAGGLNEQFF. In DNA form, the CDR3 reads TGTGCCAGCCTCTTACTAGCGGGGGGGCTGAATGAGCAGTTCTTC.

The chain employs TRBV9 and TRBJ2-2, with 9 bases that match TRBD1. V lost 3 bases, J lost 6 bases, and 6 bases stayed unmatched. The CDR3 length is 15 residues. CDR1 SGDLS and CDR2 YYNGEE come from the germline V gene. The CDR3 coding sequence is TGTGCCAGCAGCGCCGGGACAGGGCGGTCCGGGGAGCTGTTTTTT. Its translation is CASSAGTGRSGELFF.

This chain uses TRBV9 with TRBJ1-2; D is unclear. The V end lost 0 bases, the J end lost 6 bases, and 12 bases lay between the germline ends. The CDR3 sequence is 14 residues long. Germline-derived CDR1 and CDR2 are SGDLS and YYNGEE. This CDR3 is CASSVAGGVDGYTF. CDR3 bases: TGTGCCAGCAGCGTAGCGGGAGGAGTCGATGGCTACACCTTC.

V is TRBV14 and J is TRBJ2-3, with a weak D call TRBD2 (6 bases). V lost 0 bases and J 2 bases, leaving 12 bases between the germline ends. CDR3 length: 16 amino acids. Germline V gene lookup returns CDR1 SGHDN and CDR2 FVKESK. The CDR3: CASSQEASGHTDTQYF. CDR3 DNA sequence: TGTGCCAGCAGCCAAGAGGCGAGCGGGCACACAGATACGCAGTATTTT.

The chain joins TRBV6-2 or TRBV6-3 to TRBJ2-7; TRBD1 matches 9 bases. The CDR3 runs 15 residues. Trimming took 6 bases from V and 4 from J; bases not matched to a gene: 10. CDR1 is MNHEY, CDR2 SVGEGT, per germline. The CDR3 protein is CASSRTGQGLYEQYF. Here the CDR3 DNA reads TGTGCCAGCAGCCGCACGGGACAGGGATTGTACGAGCAGTACTTC.